A single TCR beta chain is shown here with its context. The data stem from a study of blood T cell repertoires in COVID-19. The cohort comprised adults aged roughly 18 to 90 years residing in about two dozen US areas. The CDR3 is 15 amino acids. Germline values: CDR1 SGHDT, CDR2 YYEEEE. Trimming shortened V by 4 bases and J by 1 base, and 14 bases separated the two germline ends. Clones were sequenced by immunoSEQ multiplex PCR, and TCRdb holds only the in-frame ones, with some missing. The table lists approximately 150,000 clones, roughly 80% of them singletons. What was sequenced was PBMCs or T cells enriched from blood (not recorded which). The source is a woman aged 35 to 49 with acute COVID-19. The genes are TRBV5-6 and TRBJ1-1; no definite D call. The CDR3 coding sequence is TGTGCCAGCAGCGAGAGGCGTCCGGGGAACACTGAAGCTTTCTTT. This gives the protein CASSERRPGNTEAFF.